Listed below are T cell receptor beta chains from one sample, sequenced in a study of read filtering for tumor transcriptome and immune sequencing. TCRdb passed the reads through MiXCR, listing each CDR3 protein once. Among roughly 130,000 distinct CDR3 sequences, roughly 13% were seen once, and the ten largest hold roughly 9.6%. Source material: a population of CD138-negative cells sorted from bone marrow. The receptors were gathered from a donor aged 40 or over with multiple myeloma. The conserved cysteine and the conserved F or W are not part of the CDR3 here.

j_gene: TRBJ2-1
v_gene: TRBV5-1
len: 13
CDR3aa: ASSLGDNPYNEQF

j_gene: TRBJ2-7
v_gene: TRBV12-3/TRBV12-4
len: 13
CDR3aa: ASSSQTQGGFGQY

j_gene: TRBJ2-2
v_gene: TRBV5-1
len: 14
CDR3aa: ASSLRSDRATGELF

j_gene: TRBJ2-3
v_gene: TRBV19
len: 12
CDR3aa: ASRPGQATDTQY

j_gene: TRBJ1-5
v_gene: TRBV7-2
len: 12
CDR3aa: ASSERTGGGPQH

j_gene: TRBJ2-1
v_gene: TRBV3-1
len: 13
CDR3aa: ASSHSPGTPNEQF

j_gene: TRBJ1-1
v_gene: TRBV20-1
len: 13
CDR3aa: SASVFAGTNTEAF

j_gene: TRBJ2-2
v_gene: TRBV6-6
len: 13
CDR3aa: ASSPLAGGTGELF

j_gene: TRBJ2-4
v_gene: TRBV7-2
len: 15
CDR3aa: ASSPQGRAQVSNIQY

j_gene: TRBJ1-5
v_gene: TRBV5-5
len: 13
CDR3aa: ASSRQLGGVSTQH

j_gene: TRBJ2-1
v_gene: TRBV30
len: 9
CDR3aa: VWSHGNEQS

j_gene: TRBJ2-2
v_gene: TRBV5-1
len: 12
CDR3aa: ASSYGTHTGELF

j_gene: TRBJ1-1
v_gene: TRBV28
len: 11
CDR3aa: ASSLLSRTEAF

j_gene: TRBJ2-5
v_gene: TRBV6-1
len: 12
CDR3aa: ASRGDLGVRGQY

j_gene: TRBJ1-1
v_gene: TRBV29-1
len: 12
CDR3aa: SVVPGSQNTEAF

j_gene: TRBJ2-4
v_gene: TRBV7-2
len: 11
CDR3aa: ASSVDSKNIQY

j_gene: TRBJ2-1
v_gene: TRBV11-2
len: 14
CDR3aa: ASSQDPGVAYNEQF

j_gene: TRBJ1-5
v_gene: TRBV5-8
len: 14
CDR3aa: ASSSYRDSSNQPQH

j_gene: TRBJ2-3
v_gene: TRBV3-1
len: 14
CDR3aa: ASSQDPTGVQDTQY

j_gene: TRBJ2-6
v_gene: TRBV6-2/TRBV6-3
len: 13
CDR3aa: ASRRTSPGANVLT

j_gene: TRBJ1-2
v_gene: TRBV27
len: 14
CDR3aa: ASSLSFQGGSNGYT

j_gene: TRBJ2-3
v_gene: TRBV20-1
len: 12
CDR3aa: SASQAGSTDTQY

j_gene: TRBJ2-1
v_gene: TRBV7-2
len: 15
CDR3aa: ASSLRTSGLSYNEQF

j_gene: TRBJ2-1
v_gene: TRBV9
len: 13
CDR3aa: ASSVYGTGINEQF

j_gene: TRBJ2-3
v_gene: TRBV19
len: 12
CDR3aa: ASSISLAGVTQY

j_gene: TRBJ1-5
v_gene: TRBV28
len: 15
CDR3aa: ASSSLQPGFRNQPQH

j_gene: TRBJ1-2
v_gene: TRBV13
len: 14
CDR3aa: ASSLGPDPPKRGYT

j_gene: TRBJ2-1
v_gene: TRBV7-6
len: 13
CDR3aa: ASSLVGGHYNEQF

j_gene: TRBJ2-2
v_gene: TRBV20-1
len: 16
CDR3aa: SARVSGRARENTGELF

j_gene: TRBJ2-1
v_gene: TRBV5-5
len: 12
CDR3aa: ASSRRDLHNEQF

j_gene: TRBJ1-1
v_gene: TRBV3-1
len: 12
CDR3aa: ASNQERTGIEAF

j_gene: TRBJ2-2
v_gene: TRBV20-1
len: 15
CDR3aa: SARDPTLAGYTGELF

j_gene: TRBJ1-2
v_gene: TRBV19
len: 11
CDR3aa: ASSRQGALGYT

j_gene: TRBJ1-1
v_gene: TRBV7-9
len: 12
CDR3aa: ASSIKEGHTGAF

j_gene: TRBJ2-1
v_gene: TRBV5-4
len: 14
CDR3aa: ASSLAPGLRMNEQF

j_gene: TRBJ2-3
v_gene: TRBV20-1
len: 12
CDR3aa: SASFGTAADTQY

j_gene: TRBJ2-3
v_gene: TRBV3-1
len: 15
CDR3aa: ASSQGRTSGRWDTQY

j_gene: TRBJ2-1
v_gene: TRBV5-1
len: 11
CDR3aa: ASSLVSGGEQF

j_gene: TRBJ1-5
v_gene: TRBV29-1
len: 14
CDR3aa: SVELPGPNSNQPQH

j_gene: TRBJ1-1
v_gene: TRBV7-2
len: 10
CDR3aa: ASGLVSNEAF

j_gene: TRBJ2-2
v_gene: TRBV27
len: 14
CDR3aa: ASSLSGTTNTGELF

j_gene: TRBJ2-2
v_gene: TRBV12-3/TRBV12-4
len: 10
CDR3aa: ASSLRPGELF

j_gene: TRBJ2-2
v_gene: TRBV9
len: 14
CDR3aa: ASSTLAAASTGELF

j_gene: TRBJ2-1
v_gene: TRBV20-1
len: 12
CDR3aa: SARDPRLAFEQF

j_gene: TRBJ1-1
v_gene: TRBV7-8
len: 15
CDR3aa: ASSLGRQGAMNTEAF

j_gene: TRBJ2-1
v_gene: TRBV29-1
len: 16
CDR3aa: SVSGSRLAGDAPNEQF

j_gene: TRBJ1-2
v_gene: TRBV29-1
len: 12
CDR3aa: SVAGGNVRDGYT

j_gene: TRBJ2-7
v_gene: TRBV7-2
len: 13
CDR3aa: ASSPWTSGTYEQY

j_gene: TRBJ2-4
v_gene: TRBV29-1
len: 9
CDR3aa: SVEEKGIQY

j_gene: TRBJ2-7
v_gene: TRBV20-1
len: 11
CDR3aa: SARDGGTYEQY

j_gene: TRBJ2-3
v_gene: TRBV20-1
len: 12
CDR3aa: SAREAAPPDTQY

j_gene: TRBJ2-7
v_gene: TRBV27
len: 15
CDR3aa: ASSSRGGQGVSYEQY

j_gene: TRBJ2-1
v_gene: TRBV27
len: 13
CDR3aa: ASSLAYRVVNEQF

j_gene: TRBJ2-1
v_gene: TRBV2
len: 15
CDR3aa: ASSGVAVRSSYNEQF

j_gene: TRBJ2-3
v_gene: TRBV2
len: 13
CDR3aa: ASSPGGHSTDTQY

j_gene: TRBJ2-4
v_gene: TRBV28
len: 15
CDR3aa: ASSLTSGRIAKNIQY